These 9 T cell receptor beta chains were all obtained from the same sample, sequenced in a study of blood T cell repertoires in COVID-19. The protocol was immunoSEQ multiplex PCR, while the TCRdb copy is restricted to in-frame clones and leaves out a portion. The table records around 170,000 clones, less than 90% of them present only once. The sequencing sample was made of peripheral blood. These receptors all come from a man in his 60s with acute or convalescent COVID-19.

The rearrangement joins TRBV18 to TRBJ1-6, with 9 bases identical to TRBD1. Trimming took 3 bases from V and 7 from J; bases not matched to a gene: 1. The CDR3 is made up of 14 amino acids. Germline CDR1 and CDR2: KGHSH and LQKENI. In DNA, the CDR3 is TGTGCCAGCTCACCGGACAGGGGAAATTCACCCCTCCACTTT. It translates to CASSPDRGNSPLHF.

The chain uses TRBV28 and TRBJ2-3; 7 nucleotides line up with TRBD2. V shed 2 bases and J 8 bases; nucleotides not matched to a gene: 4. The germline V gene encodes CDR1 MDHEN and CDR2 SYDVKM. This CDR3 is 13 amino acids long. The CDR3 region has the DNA TGTGCCAGCAGTTTAGGCTCGGGAGGTACGCAGTATTTT. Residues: CASSLGSGGTQYF.

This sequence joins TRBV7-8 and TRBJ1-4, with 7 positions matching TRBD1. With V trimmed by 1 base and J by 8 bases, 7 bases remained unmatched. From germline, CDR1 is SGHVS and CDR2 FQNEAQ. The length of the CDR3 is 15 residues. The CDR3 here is CASSLVPGTDEKLFF. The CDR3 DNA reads TGTGCCAGCAGCTTAGTTCCAGGGACAGACGAAAAACTGTTTTTT.

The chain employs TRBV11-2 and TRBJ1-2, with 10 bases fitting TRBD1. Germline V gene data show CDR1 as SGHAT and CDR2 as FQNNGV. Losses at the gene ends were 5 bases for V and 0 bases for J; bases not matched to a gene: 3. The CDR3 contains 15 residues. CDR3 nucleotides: TGTGCCAGCAGCCTAGGGACAGGGGCTAACTATGGCTACACCTTC. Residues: CASSLGTGANYGYTF. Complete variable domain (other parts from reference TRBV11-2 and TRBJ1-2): EAGVAQSPRYKIIEKRQSVAFWCNPISGHATLYWYQQILGQGPKLLIQFQNNGVVDDSQLPKDRFSAERLKGVDSTLKIQPAKLEDSAVYLCASSLGTGANYGYTFGSGTRLTVV.

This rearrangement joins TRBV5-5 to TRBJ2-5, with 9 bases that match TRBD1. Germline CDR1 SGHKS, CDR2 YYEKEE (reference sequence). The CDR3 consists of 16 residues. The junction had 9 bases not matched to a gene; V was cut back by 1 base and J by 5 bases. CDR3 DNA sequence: TGTGCCAGCAGCTTGTTTGGGACAGGGATGAGGGAGACCCAGTACTTC. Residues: CASSLFGTGMRETQYF.

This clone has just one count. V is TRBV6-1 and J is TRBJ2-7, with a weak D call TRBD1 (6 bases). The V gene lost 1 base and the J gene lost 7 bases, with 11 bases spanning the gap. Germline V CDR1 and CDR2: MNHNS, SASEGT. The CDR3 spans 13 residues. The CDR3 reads CASSEGQALEQYF. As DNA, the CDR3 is TGTGCCAGCAGTGAAGGACAGGCCCTGGAGCAGTACTTC.

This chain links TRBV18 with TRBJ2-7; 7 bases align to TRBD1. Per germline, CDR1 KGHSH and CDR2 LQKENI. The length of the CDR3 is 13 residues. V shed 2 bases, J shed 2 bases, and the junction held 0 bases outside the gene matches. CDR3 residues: CASSPGTAYEQYF. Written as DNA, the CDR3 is TGTGCCAGCTCACCAGGGACAGCCTACGAGCAGTACTTC.

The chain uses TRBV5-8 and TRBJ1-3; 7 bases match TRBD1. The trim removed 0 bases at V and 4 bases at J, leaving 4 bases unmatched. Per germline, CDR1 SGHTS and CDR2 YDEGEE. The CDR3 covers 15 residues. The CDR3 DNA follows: TGTGCCAGCAGCTTGGAGGGGGCCTCAGGAAACACCATATATTTT. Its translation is CASSLEGASGNTIYF. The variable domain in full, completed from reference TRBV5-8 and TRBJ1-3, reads EAGVTQSPTHLIKTRGQQATLRCSPISGHTSVYWYQQALGLGLQFLLWYDEGEERNRGNFPPRFSGRQFPNYSSELNVNALELEDSALYLCASSLEGASGNTIYFGEGSWLTVV.

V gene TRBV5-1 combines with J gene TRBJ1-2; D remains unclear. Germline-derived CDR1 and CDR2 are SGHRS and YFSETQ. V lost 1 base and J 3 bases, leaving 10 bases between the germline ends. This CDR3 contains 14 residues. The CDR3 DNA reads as TGCGCCAGCAGCTTGAGTTCCGGGGACTATGGCTACACCTTC. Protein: CASSLSSGDYGYTF.